This TCR beta chain was sequenced during a study of shared clonotypes between healthy human individuals. Study results and caveats: Blood alone was sampled, and tissue repertoires likely differ. Some clonotypes were shared by all four sorted-subset donors, while others were not shared. The non-shared ones had lower generation probabilities than the shared ones. Across a few donors, naive CD4 shared 5% to 6%, naive CD8 approximately 3.5%, memory CD4 2% to 2.5%, memory CD8 more than 0.35%.

Naivety among CD8 cells was defined by CD45RO negativity and positive CCR7 selection, thereby excluding terminally differentiated effector memory CD45RA+ cells. The sample holds one count of this clone. The target antigen is unknown. Clones were sequenced by immunoSEQ multiplex PCR, and TCRdb holds only the in-frame ones, with some missing. The data contain about 2 million clones, about 95% of them singletons. The CDR3 has 17 residues. In germline, CDR1 is LGHNA, CDR2 YSLEER. The V gene lost 0 bases and the J gene lost 4 bases, with 16 bases spanning the gap. The material sequenced was naive CD8+ T cells sorted from blood. This clonotype originated in a young man in good health. The V and J genes are TRBV4-3 and TRBJ2-1; a possible D gene is TRBD2 (6 bases). CDR3 protein: CASSQEPLGLSYNEQFF. Here the CDR3 DNA reads TGCGCCAGCAGCCAAGAACCTTTGGGACTGTCATACAATGAGCAGTTCTTC.